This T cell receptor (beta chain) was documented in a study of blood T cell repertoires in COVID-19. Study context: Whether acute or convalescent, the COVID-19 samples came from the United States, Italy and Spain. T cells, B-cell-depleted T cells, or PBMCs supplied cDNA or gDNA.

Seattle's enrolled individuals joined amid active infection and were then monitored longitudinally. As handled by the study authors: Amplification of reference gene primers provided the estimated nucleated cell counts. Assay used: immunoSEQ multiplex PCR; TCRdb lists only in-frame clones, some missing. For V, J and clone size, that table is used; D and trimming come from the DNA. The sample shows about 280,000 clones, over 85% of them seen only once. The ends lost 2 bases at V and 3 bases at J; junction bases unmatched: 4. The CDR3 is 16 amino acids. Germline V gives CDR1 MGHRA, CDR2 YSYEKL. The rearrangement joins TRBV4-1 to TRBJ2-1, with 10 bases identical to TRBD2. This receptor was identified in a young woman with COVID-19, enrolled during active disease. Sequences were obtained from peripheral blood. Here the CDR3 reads CASSQIGLADYNEQFF. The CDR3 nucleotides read TGCGCCAGCAGCCAAATAGGACTAGCGGACTACAATGAGCAGTTCTTC.